The 25 T cell receptor beta chains below all came from one sample that was sequenced in a study of cytomegalovirus exposure and HLA in healthy donors. Data came from immunoSEQ multiplex PCR; TCRdb stores just in-frame clones and leaves some out. This table holds about 120,000 clones, 75% to 90% found once. The specimen was PBMCs. These receptors originate from a woman younger than 30 in good health and CMV-seronegative.

The rearrangement uses TRBV6-5 and TRBJ2-1; possible D gene TRBD2, 6 bases. Germline V gives CDR1 MNHEY, CDR2 SVGAGI. V was trimmed by 7 bases and J by 7 bases, leaving 20 bases between them. The CDR3 length is 15 residues. The CDR3 here is CASTFYRRGGNEQFF. The CDR3 nucleotides are TGTGCCAGCACCTTCTATCGGAGAGGAGGGAATGAGCAGTTCTTC.

This clone was seen just once. Here the CDR3 reads CASRPGLGTDTQYF. In DNA form, the CDR3 reads TGCGCCAGCCGTCCAGGGTTAGGCACAGATACGCAGTATTTT. The J gene is TRBJ2-3, the V gene TRBV5-1, with D possibly being TRBD1 (5 bases). Trimming removed 7 bases at V and 1 base at J, with 13 bases between. CDR1 and CDR2 from the germline V gene are SGHRS and YFSETQ. This CDR3 contains 14 residues.

The CDR3 is CASSQDYRANLFF. The CDR3 nucleotides read TGCGCCAGCAGCCAAGATTACAGGGCGAACCTGTTTTTT. The chain links TRBV4-1 to TRBJ1-4; TRBD1 is a possible D gene (6 bases). Germline CDR1 MGHRA, CDR2 YSYEKL. The V end lost 0 bases, the J end lost 14 bases, and 13 bases lay between the germline ends. The CDR3 is 13 residues long.

The V and J genes are TRBV5-1 and TRBJ2-1, with TRBD2 matching 9 bases. J gave up 2 bases and V 3 bases, and 6 bases lay outside the gene matches. The length of the CDR3 is 16 residues. The V gene's germline CDR1 is SGHRS and CDR2 YFSETQ. The CDR3 protein is CASSSGLARTYNEQFF. CDR3 bases: TGCGCCAGCAGCTCTGGACTAGCGCGCACCTACAATGAGCAGTTCTTC.

The chain carries TRBV29-1 and TRBJ2-1; 10 nucleotides align to TRBD1. Germline V gene sequence: CDR1 SQVTM, CDR2 ANQGSEA. The CDR3 is 13 residues long. V lost 7 bases and J lost 3; bases outside the gene matches: 3. The CDR3: CSGRTGGYNEQFF. The CDR3 coding sequence is TGCAGCGGCCGGACAGGGGGCTACAATGAGCAGTTCTTC.

The gene calls are TRBV7-9 and TRBJ1-2; TRBD1 might be the D (6 bases). Germline V gives CDR1 SEHNR, CDR2 FQNEAQ (reference sequence). The germline V and J ends were trimmed by 5 bases and 8 bases, with 21 bases remaining between them. This CDR3 has 15 amino acids. CDR3 DNA sequence: TGTGCCAGCAGCCATAACAACAGGGAATGGAGCGGCTACACCTTC. Amino acids: CASSHNNREWSGYTF.

The J gene is TRBJ2-5, the V gene TRBV28; 10 bases agree with TRBD1. J gave up 4 bases and V 6 bases, and 14 bases lay outside the gene matches. Germline V gene sequence: CDR1 MDHEN, CDR2 SYDVKM. CDR3 length: 17 amino acids. The CDR3 nucleotides read TGTGCCAGCAGCCCTATGGGGGACAGGGGACCAGGAGAGACCCAGTACTTC. Translation gives CASSPMGDRGPGETQYF.

The chain links TRBV27 to TRBJ2-1, with D tentatively TRBD2 (5 bases). The CDR3 has 14 amino acids. Trimming took 3 bases from V and 3 from J, leaving 9 bases between them. Germline CDR1 MNHEY, CDR2 SMNVEV (reference sequence). Here the CDR3 reads CASSFLAVYNEQFF. The CDR3 nucleotides are TGTGCCAGCAGTTTTCTAGCTGTCTACAATGAGCAGTTCTTC.

J is TRBJ2-1 and V is TRBV2; D is unresolved. The CDR3 is 13 residues long. Germline V gene lookup returns CDR1 SNHLY and CDR2 FYNNEI. V shed 7 bases and J shed 3 bases, with 10 bases lying between them. CDR3 region: CASTPENYNEQFF. CDR3 DNA sequence: TGTGCCAGCACTCCAGAAAACTACAATGAGCAGTTCTTC. The entire variable domain, with the rest obtained from reference TRBV2 and TRBJ2-1, is as follows: EPEVTQTPSHQVTQMGQEVILRCVPISNHLYFYWYRQILGQKVEFLVSFYNNEISEKSEIFDDQFSVERPDGSNFTLKIRSTKLEDSAMYFCASTPENYNEQFFGPGTRLTVL.

This chain uses TRBV28 with TRBJ2-7; 14 positions agree with TRBD2. V lost 6 bases, J lost 2 bases, and 3 bases stayed unmatched. CDR1 and CDR2 (germline): MDHEN, SYDVKM. The CDR3 consists of 15 residues. In DNA form, the CDR3 reads TGTGCCAGCAGCTGGGGACTAGCGGGAGCCTACGAGCAGTACTTC. Translated, it gives CASSWGLAGAYEQYF.

This chain joins TRBV6-6 and TRBJ2-7; 7 bases fit TRBD1. The trim removed 6 bases at V and 3 bases at J, leaving 8 bases unmatched. Per germline, CDR1 MNHNY and CDR2 SVGAGI (reference sequence). CDR3 length: 14 residues. DNA for the CDR3: TGTGCCAGCAGCCGGACCCGACAGGGCTACGAGCAGTACTTC. Protein: CASSRTRQGYEQYF.

The chain employs TRBV19 and TRBJ2-2; 12 nucleotides agree with TRBD1. In germline, CDR1 is LNHDA, CDR2 SQIVND (reference sequence). V shed 9 bases, J shed 9 bases, and the junction held 11 bases outside the gene matches. The CDR3 sequence is 15 residues long. The chain's CDR3 is CASVVGTGGYRELFF. CDR3 bases: TGTGCCAGCGTTGTAGGGACAGGGGGCTATCGGGAGCTGTTTTTT.

The genes are TRBV2 and TRBJ2-1, with 11 positions matching TRBD2. Germline trimming cut 6 bases from V and 4 bases from J; bases unmatched to any gene: 5. CDR1 and CDR2 (germline): SNHLY, FYNNEI. This CDR3 comprises 15 residues. The CDR3 sequence is CASRRTSGPYNEQFF. CDR3 coding DNA: TGTGCCAGCAGGAGGACTAGCGGGCCGTACAATGAGCAGTTCTTC.

This chain links TRBV5-4 with TRBJ2-7, with D maybe TRBD2 (6 bases). The V end was cut by 7 bases, the J end by 7 bases, with 18 bases between. This CDR3 region has 13 residues. CDR1 and CDR2 (germline): SGHNT, YYREEE (reference sequence). CDR3 loop: CASGRSGVREQYF. The CDR3 nucleotides read TGTGCCAGCGGTCGGTCGGGGGTCCGGGAGCAGTACTTC.

This clone was observed a few times. The chain couples TRBV28 to TRBJ2-7, with TRBD1 identical over 11 bases. The junction had 6 bases not matched to a gene; V was cut back by 7 bases and J by 4 bases. The CDR3 contains 14 residues. The germline V gene has CDR1 MDHEN and CDR2 SYDVKM. The DNA of the CDR3 is TGTGCCAGCAACGACGGACAGGGGGCGTACGAGCAGTACTTC. This encodes CASNDGQGAYEQYF.

Written as DNA, the CDR3 is TGTGCCAGCAGTTCCGGACTAGCGGCCGGGGAGCTGTTTTTT. Translation gives CASSSGLAAGELFF. The chain employs TRBV27 and TRBJ2-2; 10 bases are a match to TRBD2. The CDR3 totals 14 residues. V dropped 4 bases and J dropped 6; count of bases not matched to a gene: 2. Per the germline V gene, CDR1 is MNHEY and CDR2 is SMNVEV (reference sequence).

The J gene is TRBJ2-1, the V gene TRBV5-4, with 9 positions matching TRBD2. The germline V gene encodes CDR1 SGHNT and CDR2 YYREEE (reference sequence). This CDR3 contains 18 residues. Trimming cost V 0 bases and J 0 bases; bases outside gene matches: 7. The DNA of the CDR3 is TGTGCCAGCAGCTTGGGTCTAGCGGGGCCAAGCTCCTACAATGAGCAGTTCTTC. Amino acids: CASSLGLAGPSSYNEQFF.

This sequence joins TRBV10-3 and TRBJ2-7; D is possibly TRBD1 (6 bases). Looked up from germline, CDR1 is ENHRY and CDR2 is SYGVKD. V lost 6 bases and J lost 0, with 21 bases in between. The CDR3 spans 17 residues. CDR3 DNA: TGTGCCATCAGCAAACGCCTGACGGACAGAGTCTCCTACGAGCAGTACTTC. It codes for CAISKRLTDRVSYEQYF.

V is TRBV5-6 and J is TRBJ2-7, with 7 nucleotides matching TRBD1. This CDR3 region has 15 residues. In germline, CDR1 is SGHDT, CDR2 YYEEEE. Unmatched junction bases numbered 11, after V lost 4 bases and J lost 4 bases. The CDR3, as DNA: TGTGCCAGCAGCACCCCGCCAGGGACAGCTTACGAGCAGTACTTC. It translates to CASSTPPGTAYEQYF.

This rearrangement joins TRBV11-3 to TRBJ2-4; 9 nucleotides line up with TRBD1. This CDR3 contains 17 residues. The V gene's germline CDR1 is SGHNT and CDR2 YENEEA. J gave up 1 base and V 5 bases, and 9 bases lay outside the gene matches. The CDR3: CASSLRQGVSAKNIQYF. DNA for the CDR3: TGTGCCAGCAGCCTTAGACAGGGGGTGTCCGCCAAAAACATTCAGTACTTC.

The rearrangement uses TRBV27 and TRBJ2-1; D not certain. Trimming removed 6 bases at V and 4 bases at J, with 10 bases between. CDR1 is MNHEY, CDR2 SMNVEV, per germline (reference sequence). The CDR3 spans 13 residues. CDR3 DNA sequence: TGTGCCAGCAGCCCAACTCATTACAATGAGCAGTTCTTC. Amino acids: CASSPTHYNEQFF.

Concerning this clone: The same CDR3 can be traced to other DNA sequences in this sample. This rearrangement joins TRBV6-5 to TRBJ2-5; TRBD2 aligns across 12 bases. Germline values: CDR1 MNHEY, CDR2 SVGAGI. V gave up 0 bases and J gave up 2 bases; unmatched junction bases: 1. The CDR3 runs 16 residues. The CDR3, as DNA: TGTGCCAGCAGTTACTCCGGGACTAGCGGGCAAGAGACCCAGTACTTC. This sequence encodes CASSYSGTSGQETQYF.

The gene calls are TRBV27 and TRBJ2-3, with 10 bases fitting TRBD2. This CDR3 comprises 14 residues. Unmatched junction bases numbered 3, after V lost 8 bases and J lost 1 base. Germline-derived CDR1 and CDR2 are MNHEY and SMNVEV (reference sequence). CDR3 DNA sequence: TGTGCCAGCGGGCTAGCGGGAGGCACAGATACGCAGTATTTT. Amino acids: CASGLAGGTDTQYF.

The chain links TRBV11-2 to TRBJ1-2; D call uncertain. The V and J ends lost 5 bases and 6 bases respectively, with 10 bases between them. This CDR3 has 12 residues. Germline loops: CDR1 SGHAT, CDR2 FQNNGV. The CDR3 nucleotides are TGTGCCAGCAGCCCCCCCGGGGATGGCTACACCTTC. This codes for CASSPPGDGYTF.

The gene calls are TRBV28 and TRBJ2-7, with 7 bases matching TRBD1. Germline CDR1 reads MDHEN; CDR2 reads SYDVKM. The CDR3 runs 12 residues. Losses at the gene ends were 6 bases for V and 9 bases for J; bases not matched to a gene: 8. CDR3 amino acids: CASSQGGAGQYF. CDR3 in DNA: TGTGCCAGCAGCCAAGGGGGCGCTGGGCAGTACTTC.